Below, one T cell receptor (beta chain) is given with its context. The data originate from a study of blood T cell repertoires in COVID-19. Per the germline V gene, CDR1 is LGHDT and CDR2 is YNNKEL (reference sequence). V lost 4 bases to trimming and J lost 9 bases, with 19 bases between them. The CDR3 runs 14 residues. Clones were read by immunoSEQ multiplex PCR, and TCRdb kept only the in-frame ones, dropping some. In the table there are some 290,000 clones, almost 90% of which are singletons. This chain uses TRBV3-1 (or the pseudogene TRBV3-2) with TRBJ2-7, with D possibly TRBD1 on 6 matching bases. Sequencing was performed on peripheral blood. The origin of this receptor is a woman in her 30s with COVID-19, enrolled during active disease. In DNA, the CDR3 is TGTGCCAGCAGCCCGGGACATAGGAGCAGGCGGCAGTACTTC. This codes for CASSPGHRSRRQYF.